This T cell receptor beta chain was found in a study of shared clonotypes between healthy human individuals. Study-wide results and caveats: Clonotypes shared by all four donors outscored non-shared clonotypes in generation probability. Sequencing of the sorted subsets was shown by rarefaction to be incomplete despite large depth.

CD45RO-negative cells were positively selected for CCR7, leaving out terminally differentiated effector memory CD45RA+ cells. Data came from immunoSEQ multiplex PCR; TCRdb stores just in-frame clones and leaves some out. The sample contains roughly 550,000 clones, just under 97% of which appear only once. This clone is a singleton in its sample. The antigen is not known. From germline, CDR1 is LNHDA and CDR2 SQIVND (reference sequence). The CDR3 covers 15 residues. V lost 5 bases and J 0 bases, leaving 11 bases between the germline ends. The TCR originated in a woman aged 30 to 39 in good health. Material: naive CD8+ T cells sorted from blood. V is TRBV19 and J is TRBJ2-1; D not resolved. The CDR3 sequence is CASSPHPGSYNEQFF. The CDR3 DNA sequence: TGTGCCAGTAGTCCCCACCCGGGCTCCTACAATGAGCAGTTCTTC.